Described below is a single TCR beta chain sequence and its context. The record originates from a study of blood T cell repertoires in COVID-19. Generated by immunoSEQ multiplex PCR, the TCRdb table keeps only in-frame clones and is missing some. The data hold about 120,000 clones, with 65% to 90% observed a single time. With 4 bases clipped from V and 12 bases from J, the junction kept 13 bases outside the gene matches. Germline V gives CDR1 SGHDT, CDR2 YYEEEE. CDR3 length: 15 amino acids. This receptor was obtained from a human donor in a cohort sampled during active COVID-19. Specimen: peripheral blood. The V call is TRBV5-6, the J call TRBJ2-1; TRBD1 agrees at 10 bases. CDR3 DNA sequence: TGTGCCAGCAGCCCCGACAGGGGGCTCGCGAGGGGGCAGTTCTTC. Translating gives CASSPDRGLARGQFF. The whole variable domain, remainder taken from reference TRBV5-6 and TRBJ2-1, is DAGVTQSPTHLIKTRGQQVTLRCSPKSGHDTVSWYQQALGQGPQFIFQYYEEEERQRGNFPDRFSGHQFPNYSSELNVNALLLGDSALYLCASSPDRGLARGQFFGPGTRLTVL.